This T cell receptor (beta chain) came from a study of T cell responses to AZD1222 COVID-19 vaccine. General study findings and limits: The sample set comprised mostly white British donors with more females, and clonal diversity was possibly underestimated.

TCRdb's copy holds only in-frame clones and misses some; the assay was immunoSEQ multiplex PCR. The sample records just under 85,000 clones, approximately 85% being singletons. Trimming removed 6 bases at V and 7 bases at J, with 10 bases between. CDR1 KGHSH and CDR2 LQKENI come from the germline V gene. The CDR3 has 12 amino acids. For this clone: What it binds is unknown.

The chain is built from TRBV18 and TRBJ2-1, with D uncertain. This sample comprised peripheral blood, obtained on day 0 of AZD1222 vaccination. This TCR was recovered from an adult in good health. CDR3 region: CASSAEFNEQFF. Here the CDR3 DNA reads TGTGCCAGCTCGGCAGAATTTAATGAGCAGTTCTTC.